The rows below give T cell receptor beta chains drawn from one sample of a study of Ad26.COV2.S vaccination and SARS-CoV-2 variants. Sequencing used immunoSEQ multiplex PCR; TCRdb keeps in-frame clones, though not all of them. The sample lists 300,000 to 350,000 clones; roughly 90% were seen once. Sequencing was performed on peripheral blood, taken in a trial of Ad26.COV2.S vaccine versus placebo. Receptor source: a person aged 18-65 years who received the Ad26.COV2.S COVID-19 vaccine or a placebo. Both conserved end residues are part of each CDR3. A D gene is named only where the DNA matches it firmly. Not every row has a clone size; where given, it reads once, few, many or a size class.

D: .
J: TRBJ1-1
size: few
V: TRBV5-4
CDR3: CASSLVSWGSPRENEAFF
DNA: TGTGCCAGCAGCTTGGTATCTTGGGGATCTCCTCGAGAGAATGAAGCTTTCTTT

D: TRBD2
J: TRBJ2-5
size: .
V: TRBV4-1
CDR3: CASSQGPGGLARRETQYF
DNA: TGCGCCAGCAGCCAAGGCCCTGGGGGACTAGCGAGGCGAGAGACCCAGTACTTC

D: .
J: TRBJ2-2
size: .
V: TRBV9
CDR3: CASSVGITESPGELFF
DNA: TGTGCCAGCAGCGTGGGTATAACGGAGTCACCCGGGGAGCTGTTTTTT

D: TRBD1
J: TRBJ1-3
size: .
V: TRBV19
CDR3: CASSSTGTGNTIYF
DNA: TGTGCCAGTAGTTCGACAGGGACTGGAAACACCATATATTTT

D: .
J: TRBJ2-7
size: few
V: TRBV9
CDR3: CASSPGEVSYEQYF
DNA: TGTGCCAGCTCCCCAGGGGAAGTATCCTACGAGCAGTACTTC

D: .
J: TRBJ1-1
size: .
V: TRBV5-8
CDR3: CASSLGSLRGNTEAFF
DNA: TGTGCCAGCAGCTTGGGAAGTTTAAGGGGGAACACTGAAGCTTTCTTT

D: .
J: TRBJ1-4
size: .
V: TRBV5-1
CDR3: CASSAGTANEKLFF
DNA: TGCGCCAGCAGCGCAGGGACGGCTAATGAAAAACTGTTTTTT

D: TRBD1
J: TRBJ1-6
size: few
V: TRBV27
CDR3: CASSRGTGNNSPLHF
DNA: TGTGCCAGCAGCCGAGGGACAGGGAATAATTCACCCCTCCACTTT

D: TRBD1
J: TRBJ1-2
size: .
V: TRBV3-1/TRBV3-2
CDR3: CASSHGTAPNYGYTF
DNA: TGTGCCAGCAGCCACGGGACAGCCCCTAACTATGGCTACACCTTC

D: .
J: TRBJ2-2
size: .
V: TRBV7-2
CDR3: CASSLGMTGELFF
DNA: TGTGCCAGCAGCTTAGGGATGACCGGGGAGCTGTTTTTT

D: .
J: TRBJ1-2
size: .
V: TRBV5-5
CDR3: CASSLGLNYGYTF
DNA: TGTGCCAGCAGCCTGGGACTCAACTATGGCTACACCTTC

D: TRBD2
J: TRBJ2-3
size: .
V: TRBV6-2/TRBV6-3
CDR3: CASSYSKLAGGPWSTDTQYF
DNA: TGTGCCAGCAGTTACTCTAAGCTAGCGGGAGGGCCTTGGAGCACAGATACGCAGTATTTT

D: .
J: TRBJ1-1
size: .
V: TRBV7-9
CDR3: CAGGPIGGAFF
DNA: TGTGCCGGGGGACCCATTGGAGGAGCTTTCTTT

D: .
J: TRBJ1-2
size: .
V: TRBV27
CDR3: CASSLGPTGWVGYTF
DNA: TGTGCCAGCAGTTTAGGCCCGACAGGTTGGGTTGGCTACACCTTC

D: TRBD1
J: TRBJ1-5
size: .
V: TRBV27
CDR3: CASSSGQGAVQPQHF
DNA: TGTGCCAGCAGTTCCGGACAGGGTGCTGTTCAGCCCCAGCATTTT

D: .
J: TRBJ2-1
size: once
V: TRBV19
CDR3: CASSNGGKQFF
DNA: TGTGCCAGTAGTAATGGAGGGAAGCAGTTCTTC

D: .
J: TRBJ2-1
size: .
V: TRBV7-3
CDR3: CASSLLVGPYNEQFF
DNA: TGTGCCAGCAGCCTCTTAGTCGGCCCCTACAATGAGCAGTTCTTC

D: TRBD1
J: TRBJ2-1
size: once
V: TRBV7-8
CDR3: CASSIGQAIYNEQFF
DNA: TGTGCCAGCAGCATAGGACAGGCGATTTACAATGAGCAGTTCTTC

D: .
J: TRBJ1-1
size: .
V: TRBV11-1
CDR3: CASSLVTGNTEAFF
DNA: TGTGCCAGCAGCTTAGTAACAGGGAACACTGAAGCTTTCTTT

D: .
J: TRBJ1-1
size: .
V: TRBV28
CDR3: CASSPRTPSMNTEAFF
DNA: TGTGCCAGCAGTCCTAGGACCCCATCAATGAACACTGAAGCTTTCTTT

D: .
J: TRBJ2-2
size: .
V: TRBV18
CDR3: CASSPSVNTGELFF
DNA: TGTGCCAGCTCACCGTCGGTGAACACCGGGGAGCTGTTTTTT

D: .
J: TRBJ1-2
size: .
V: TRBV18
CDR3: CASSPPGLYGYTF
DNA: TGTGCCAGCTCACCACCGGGCCTCTATGGCTACACCTTC